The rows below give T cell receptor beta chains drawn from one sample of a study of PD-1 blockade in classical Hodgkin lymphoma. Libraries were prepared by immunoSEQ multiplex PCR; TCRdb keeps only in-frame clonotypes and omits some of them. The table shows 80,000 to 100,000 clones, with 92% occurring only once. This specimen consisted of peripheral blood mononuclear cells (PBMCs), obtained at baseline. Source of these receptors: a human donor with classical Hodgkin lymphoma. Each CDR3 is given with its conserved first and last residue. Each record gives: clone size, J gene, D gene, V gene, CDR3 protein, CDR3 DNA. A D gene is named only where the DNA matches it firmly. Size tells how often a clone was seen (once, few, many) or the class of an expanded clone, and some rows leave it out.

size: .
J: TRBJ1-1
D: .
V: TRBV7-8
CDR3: CASTRLRNTEAFF
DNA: TGTGCCAGCACCCGGTTGAGAAACACTGAAGCTTTCTTT

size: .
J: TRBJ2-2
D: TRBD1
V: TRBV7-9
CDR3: CASSPMTGGRSNTGELFF
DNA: TGTGCCAGCAGCCCGATGACAGGGGGCAGGTCGAACACCGGGGAGCTGTTTTTT

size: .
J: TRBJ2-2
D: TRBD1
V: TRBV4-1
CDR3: CASSQPGQGRGTGELFF
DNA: TGCGCCAGCAGCCAGCCGGGACAGGGACGGGGCACCGGGGAGCTGTTTTTT

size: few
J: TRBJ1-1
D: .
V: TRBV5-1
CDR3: CASSLLGQDTEAFF
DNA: TGCGCCAGCAGCTTGTTGGGGCAGGACACTGAAGCTTTCTTT

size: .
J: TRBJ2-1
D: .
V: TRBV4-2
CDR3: CASSQEGFYNEQFF
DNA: TGTGCCAGCAGCCAAGAGGGCTTCTACAATGAGCAGTTCTTC

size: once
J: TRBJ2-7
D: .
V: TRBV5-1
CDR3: CASSATQGSYEQYF
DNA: TGCGCCAGCAGCGCAACCCAGGGTTCCTACGAGCAGTACTTC

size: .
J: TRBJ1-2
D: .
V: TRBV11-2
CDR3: CASSFADGPGYGYTF
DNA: TGTGCCAGCAGCTTTGCGGACGGGCCTGGCTATGGCTACACCTTC

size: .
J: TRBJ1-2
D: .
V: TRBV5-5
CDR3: CASSLDPGLLYGYTF
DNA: TGTGCCAGCAGCTTGGATCCAGGGCTCCTCTATGGCTACACCTTC

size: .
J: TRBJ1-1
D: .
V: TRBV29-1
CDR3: CSVDDIRSTEAFF
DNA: TGCAGCGTTGATGACATTCGTTCCACTGAAGCTTTCTTT

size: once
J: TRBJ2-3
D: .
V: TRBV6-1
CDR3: CASRSYDEYF
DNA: TGTGCCAGCAGATCCTACGACGAGTATTTT

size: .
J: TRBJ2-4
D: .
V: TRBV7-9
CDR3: CASSFGEVDIQYF
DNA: TGTGCCAGCAGCTTCGGCGAGGTTGACATTCAGTACTTC

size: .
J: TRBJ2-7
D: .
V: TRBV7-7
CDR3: CASSATRWNEQYF
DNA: TGTGCTAGCAGCGCGACTCGATGGAACGAGCAGTACTTC

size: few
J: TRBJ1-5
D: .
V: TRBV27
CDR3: CASGPSLGPQHF
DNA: TGTGCCAGCGGTCCCTCTCTGGGGCCCCAGCATTTT

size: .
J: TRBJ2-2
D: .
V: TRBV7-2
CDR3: CASSLSGGGELFF
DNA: TGTGCCAGCAGCTTATCAGGCGGGGGGGAGCTGTTTTTT

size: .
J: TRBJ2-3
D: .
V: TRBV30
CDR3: CAWSSGYTDTQYF
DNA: TGTGCCTGGAGTTCTGGGTACACAGATACGCAGTATTTT

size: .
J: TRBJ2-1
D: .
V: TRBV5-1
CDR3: CASSLGSGLDNEQFF
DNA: TGCGCCAGCAGCTTGGGATCAGGGCTGGACAATGAGCAGTTCTTC

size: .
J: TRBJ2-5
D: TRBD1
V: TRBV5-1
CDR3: CASSRPGQPLQETQYF
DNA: TGCGCCAGCAGTCGCCCGGGACAGCCACTTCAAGAGACCCAGTACTTC

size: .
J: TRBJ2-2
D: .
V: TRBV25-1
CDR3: CASSERADNTGELFF
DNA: TGTGCCAGCAGTGAACGGGCGGATAACACCGGGGAGCTGTTTTTT

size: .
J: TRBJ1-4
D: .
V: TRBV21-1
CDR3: CASSEPSGRHSNEKLFF
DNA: TGTGCCAGCAGCGAACCCTCTGGCCGCCATTCTAATGAAAAACTGTTTTTT

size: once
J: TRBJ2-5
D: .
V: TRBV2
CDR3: CASADQETQYF
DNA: TGTGCCAGTGCGGACCAAGAGACCCAGTACTTC

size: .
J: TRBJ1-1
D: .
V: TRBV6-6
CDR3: CASSPGDTEAFF
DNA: TGTGCCAGCAGTCCTGGGGACACTGAAGCTTTCTTT

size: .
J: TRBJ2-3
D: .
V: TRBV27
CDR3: CASSSWGRGPSTDTQYF
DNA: TGTGCCAGCAGTTCCTGGGGGCGCGGCCCTAGCACAGATACGCAGTATTTT

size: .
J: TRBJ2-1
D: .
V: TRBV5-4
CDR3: CASSLDQQTYNEQFF
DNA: TGTGCCAGCAGCTTGGATCAACAGACCTACAATGAGCAGTTCTTC

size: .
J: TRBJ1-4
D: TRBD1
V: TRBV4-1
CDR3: CASSGGQGRANEKLFF
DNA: TGCGCCAGCAGCGGGGGACAGGGAAGGGCTAATGAAAAACTGTTTTTT

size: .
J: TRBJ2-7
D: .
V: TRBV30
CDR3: CAWSQMGVPYEQYF
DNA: TGTGCCTGGAGTCAGATGGGGGTCCCCTACGAGCAGTACTTC

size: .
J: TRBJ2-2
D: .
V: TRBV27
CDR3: CASSWGWDTGELFF
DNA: TGTGCCAGCAGTTGGGGCTGGGACACCGGGGAGCTGTTTTTT